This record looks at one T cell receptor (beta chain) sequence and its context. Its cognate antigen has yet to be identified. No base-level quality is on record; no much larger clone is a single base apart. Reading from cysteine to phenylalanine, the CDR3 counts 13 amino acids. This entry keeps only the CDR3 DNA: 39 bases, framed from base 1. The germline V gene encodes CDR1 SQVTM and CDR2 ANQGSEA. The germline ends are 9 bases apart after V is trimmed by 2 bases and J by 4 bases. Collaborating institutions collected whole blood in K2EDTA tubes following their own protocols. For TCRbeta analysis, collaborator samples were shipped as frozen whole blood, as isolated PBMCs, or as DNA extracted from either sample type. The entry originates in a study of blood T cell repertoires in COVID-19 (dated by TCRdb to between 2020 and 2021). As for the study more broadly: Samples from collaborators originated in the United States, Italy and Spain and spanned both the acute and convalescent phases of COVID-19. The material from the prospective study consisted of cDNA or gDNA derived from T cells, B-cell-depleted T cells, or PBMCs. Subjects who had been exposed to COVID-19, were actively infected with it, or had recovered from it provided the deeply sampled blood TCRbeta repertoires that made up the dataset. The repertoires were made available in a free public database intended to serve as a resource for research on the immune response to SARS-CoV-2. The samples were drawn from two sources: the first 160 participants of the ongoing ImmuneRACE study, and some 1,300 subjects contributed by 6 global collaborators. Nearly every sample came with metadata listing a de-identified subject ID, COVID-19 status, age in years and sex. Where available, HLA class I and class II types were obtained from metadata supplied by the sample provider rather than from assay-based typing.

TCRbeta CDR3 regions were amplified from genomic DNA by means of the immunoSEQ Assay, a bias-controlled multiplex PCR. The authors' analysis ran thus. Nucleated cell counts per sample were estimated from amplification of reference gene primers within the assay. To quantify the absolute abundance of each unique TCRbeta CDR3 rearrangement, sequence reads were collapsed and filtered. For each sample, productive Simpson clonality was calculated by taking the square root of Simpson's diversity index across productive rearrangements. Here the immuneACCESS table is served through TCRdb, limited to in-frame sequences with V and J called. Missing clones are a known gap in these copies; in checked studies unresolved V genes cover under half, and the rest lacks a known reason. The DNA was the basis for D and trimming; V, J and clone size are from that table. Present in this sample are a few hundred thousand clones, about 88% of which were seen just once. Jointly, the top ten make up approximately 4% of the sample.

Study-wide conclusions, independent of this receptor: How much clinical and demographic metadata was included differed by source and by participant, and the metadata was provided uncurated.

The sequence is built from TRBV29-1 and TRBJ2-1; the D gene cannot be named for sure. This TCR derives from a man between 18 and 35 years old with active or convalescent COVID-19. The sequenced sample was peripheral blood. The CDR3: CSVETPRYNEQFF. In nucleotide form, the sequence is TGCAGCGTTGAAACCCCTAGGTACAATGAGCAGTTCTTC.